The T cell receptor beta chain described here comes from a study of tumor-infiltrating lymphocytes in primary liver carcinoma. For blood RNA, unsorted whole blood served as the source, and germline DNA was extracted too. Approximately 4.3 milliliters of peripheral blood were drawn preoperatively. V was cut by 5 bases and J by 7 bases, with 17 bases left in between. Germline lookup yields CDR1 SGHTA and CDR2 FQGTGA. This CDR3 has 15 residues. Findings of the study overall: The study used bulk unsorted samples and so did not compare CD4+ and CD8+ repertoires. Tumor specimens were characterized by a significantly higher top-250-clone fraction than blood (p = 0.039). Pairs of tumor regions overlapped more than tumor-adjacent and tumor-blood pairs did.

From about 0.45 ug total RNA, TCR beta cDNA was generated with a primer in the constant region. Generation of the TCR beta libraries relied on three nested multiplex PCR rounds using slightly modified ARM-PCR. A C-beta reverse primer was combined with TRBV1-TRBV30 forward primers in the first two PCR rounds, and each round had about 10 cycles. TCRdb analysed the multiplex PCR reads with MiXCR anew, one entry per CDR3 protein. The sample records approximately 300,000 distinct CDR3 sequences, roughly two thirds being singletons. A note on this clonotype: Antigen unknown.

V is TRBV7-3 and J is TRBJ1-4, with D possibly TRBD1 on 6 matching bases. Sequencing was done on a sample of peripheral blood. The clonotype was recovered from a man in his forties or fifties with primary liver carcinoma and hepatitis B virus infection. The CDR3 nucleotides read TGTGCCAGCAGCCCCACGGGGGCGCCCGGTGAAAAACTGTTTTTT. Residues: CASSPTGAPGEKLFF.